One and the same sample provided the 22 T cell receptor beta chains below, sequenced in a study of blood T cell repertoires in COVID-19. The method was immunoSEQ multiplex PCR; TCRdb's version includes in-frame clones alone and lacks a portion of them. The table records roughly 100,000 clones, approximately 80% of them present only once. The sample was peripheral blood. The receptors were gathered from a human donor in a cohort sampled during active COVID-19.

There are a few counts of this clone. CDR3 protein: CASSNRQGTMQPQHF. In DNA form, the CDR3 reads TGTGCCAGTAGTAACCGACAGGGAACCATGCAGCCCCAGCATTTT. The J gene is TRBJ1-5, the V gene TRBV19; 7 bases align to TRBD1. The CDR3 sequence is 15 residues long. J lost 7 bases, V lost 4 bases, and 10 bases had no gene match. Germline CDR1 LNHDA, CDR2 SQIVND (reference sequence).

V is TRBV12-3 or TRBV12-4 and J is TRBJ1-1; maybe TRBD1 (5 bases). This CDR3 region has 11 residues. Trimming removed 5 bases at V and 4 bases at J, with 5 bases between. The CDR3 nucleotides read TGTGCCAGCAGTCAGGGCACTGAAGCTTTCTTT. It is translated as CASSQGTEAFF.

The chain uses TRBV4-2 and TRBJ2-7; weak D call: TRBD2 (5 bases). This CDR3 region has 13 residues. V lost 4 bases and J lost 3, with 10 bases in between. Germline V lookup: CDR1 LGHNA, CDR2 YNFKEQ. The CDR3 DNA is TGTGCCAGCAGCCCCTACGAGGGCTACGAGCAGTACTTC. This codes for CASSPYEGYEQYF.

The chain couples TRBV4-2 to TRBJ2-7; 11 positions match TRBD1. With 3 bases clipped from V and 2 bases from J, the junction kept 6 bases outside the gene matches. CDR3 size: 16 residues. Germline V gene sequence: CDR1 LGHNA, CDR2 YNFKEQ. DNA for the CDR3: TGTGCCAGCAGCCAGCGCCCGGGACAGGGGGCCTACGAGCAGTACTTC. Its translation is CASSQRPGQGAYEQYF.

The V and J genes are TRBV9 and TRBJ2-3; 11 bases are shared with TRBD2. Germline trimming cut 0 bases from V and 1 base from J; bases unmatched to any gene: 10. CDR1 and CDR2 (germline): SGDLS, YYNGEE. CDR3 length: 19 amino acids. In nucleotides, the CDR3 is TGTGCCAGCAGCGTAGCCACAGCCGGGACTAGCGGCGGCACAGATACGCAGTATTTT. Translated: CASSVATAGTSGGTDTQYF. Combining the CDR3 with reference TRBV9 and TRBJ2-3 gives the whole variable domain DSGVTQTPKHLITATGQRVTLRCSPRSGDLSVYWYQQSLDQGLQFLIQYYNGEERAKGNILERFSAQQFPDLHSELNLSSLELGDSALYFCASSVATAGTSGGTDTQYFGPGTRLTVL.

This rearrangement joins TRBV11-2 to TRBJ1-2; D might be TRBD1 (5 bases). Trimming removed 5 bases from V and 11 bases from J, with 21 bases in between. The CDR3 has 14 amino acids. Germline loops: CDR1 SGHAT, CDR2 FQNNGV. The CDR3 loop reads CASSPGDSPWSYTF. Here the CDR3 DNA reads TGTGCCAGCAGCCCGGGGGACTCACCTTGGTCGTACACCTTC.

This chain uses TRBV15 with TRBJ1-5; TRBD1 agrees at 8 bases. Germline loops: CDR1 LNHNV, CDR2 YYDKDF (reference sequence). The CDR3 length is 17 residues. Trimming cost V 0 bases and J 4 bases; bases outside gene matches: 8. DNA for the CDR3: TGTGCCACCAGCAGAGATCGTTGGACAGGGATGAATCAGCCCCAGCATTTT. Translation gives CATSRDRWTGMNQPQHF.

The CDR3, as DNA: TGCGCCAGCAGCCAGGTTAGCGGGGCTAGCACAGATACGCAGTATTTT. It yields the protein CASSQVSGASTDTQYF. V and J are TRBV4-1 and TRBJ2-3, with 8 bases lining up with TRBD2. The CDR3 is 16 residues long. CDR1 and CDR2 (germline): MGHRA, YSYEKL. J lost 0 bases, V lost 3 bases, and 5 bases had no gene match.

V gene TRBV3-1 (or the pseudogene TRBV3-2) combines with J gene TRBJ2-4, with TRBD2 identical over 8 bases. V lost 3 bases, J lost 10 bases, and 11 bases stayed unmatched. The CDR3 covers 15 residues. In germline, CDR1 is LGHDT, CDR2 YNNKEL (reference sequence). The CDR3 DNA reads as TGTGCCAGCAGCCAGTCTCGGCGGGGGGTTGGGATTCAGTACTTC. Its protein product is CASSQSRRGVGIQYF.

This chain joins TRBV2 and TRBJ2-6; D is ambiguous. The CDR3 is 14 residues long. Germline V lookup: CDR1 SNHLY, CDR2 FYNNEI. The V end was cut by 6 bases, the J end by 0 bases, with 6 bases between. CDR3 amino acids: CASRDTSGANVLTF. Written as DNA, the CDR3 is TGTGCCAGCAGAGACACCTCTGGGGCCAACGTCCTGACTTTC.

V usage is TRBV4-2 and J usage is TRBJ2-3; TRBD1 matches 8 bases. J lost 0 bases, V lost 4 bases, and 3 bases had no gene match. This CDR3 has 15 amino acids. Germline CDR1 reads LGHNA; CDR2 reads YNFKEQ. The CDR3 sequence: CASSRGQASTDTQYF. Written as DNA, the CDR3 is TGTGCCAGCAGCCGGGGACAGGCTAGCACAGATACGCAGTATTTT.

The V and J genes are TRBV5-1 and TRBJ2-7; perhaps TRBD2 as D (5 bases). V was clipped by 8 bases and J by 2 bases, with 11 bases between them. Germline V gene data show CDR1 as SGHRS and CDR2 as YFSETQ. This CDR3 region has 12 residues. The CDR3 sequence: CASRRETYEQYF. The CDR3 DNA reads as TGCGCCAGTAGACGGGAAACCTACGAGCAGTACTTC.

V and J are TRBV7-2 and TRBJ2-1, with TRBD2 matching over 15 bases. The CDR3 is 15 residues long. Germline CDR1 and CDR2: SGHTA and FQGNSA. Trimming cost V 5 bases and J 8 bases; bases outside gene matches: 4. CDR3 bases: TGTGCCAGCAGCGCAAGGACTAGCGGGGGGGATGAGCAGTTCTTC. Encoded protein: CASSARTSGGDEQFF.

This clone was detected only once. V usage is TRBV18 and J usage is TRBJ2-1; 11 nucleotides line up with TRBD2. V shed 1 base and J 4 bases; nucleotides not matched to a gene: 6. CDR1 and CDR2 (germline): KGHSH, LQKENI. The CDR3 is 17 residues long. The CDR3 loop reads CASSPQGLAAIYNEQFF. CDR3 nucleotide sequence: TGTGCCAGCTCACCACAGGGACTAGCGGCAATTTACAATGAGCAGTTCTTC. The full variable domain, rest sourced from reference TRBV18 and TRBJ2-1, is NAGVMQNPRHLVRRRGQEARLRCSPMKGHSHVYWYRQLPEEGLKFMVYLQKENIIDESGMPKERFSAEFPKEGPSILRIQQVVRGDSAAYFCASSPQGLAAIYNEQFFGPGTRLTVL.

This clone was seen just once. This rearrangement joins TRBV7-2 to TRBJ1-6, with TRBD1 identical over 8 bases. The CDR3 has 16 residues. V shed 0 bases, J shed 6 bases, and the junction held 4 bases outside the gene matches. Germline V gene lookup returns CDR1 SGHTA and CDR2 FQGNSA. The DNA of the CDR3 is TGTGCCAGCAGCTTAGCCCAAGGACAGGGTAATTCACCCCTCCACTTT. Residues: CASSLAQGQGNSPLHF.

This chain joins TRBV5-1 and TRBJ1-1; 9 bases map to TRBD1. Germline CDR1 SGHRS, CDR2 YFSETQ. V shed 4 bases, J shed 2 bases, and the junction held 3 bases outside the gene matches. The CDR3 length is 14 residues. The CDR3 DNA sequence: TGCGCCAGCAGCGGGACAGGGCCTAACACTGAAGCTTTCTTT. It specifies CASSGTGPNTEAFF.

The gene calls are TRBV4-2 and TRBJ2-1, with D perhaps matching TRBD2 (6 bases). The V end lost 0 bases, the J end lost 9 bases, and 18 bases lay between the germline ends. Germline CDR1 reads LGHNA; CDR2 reads YNFKEQ. The CDR3 sequence is 16 residues long. CDR3 sequence: CASSQERTTRASEQFF. As DNA, the CDR3 is TGTGCCAGCAGCCAAGAACGGACGACTAGGGCAAGTGAGCAGTTCTTC.

For this clone: One end of the junction does not line up with germline, which may come from a read error. The chain carries TRBV3-1 (or the pseudogene TRBV3-2) and TRBJ2-3, with D perhaps TRBD1 (5 bases). This CDR3 region has 13 residues. CDR1 LGHDT and CDR2 YNNKEL come from the germline V gene (reference sequence). CDR3 sequence (DNA): TGTGTCAGCAGCGCCCAGGGCGCGGATACGCAGTATTTT. Translating it yields CVSSAQGADTQYF.

The chain carries TRBV19 and TRBJ2-5; 15 bases match TRBD2. The CDR3 is made up of 18 amino acids. Germline CDR1 and CDR2: LNHDA and SQIVND (reference sequence). V was pared by 0 bases and J by 4 bases, with 6 bases of the junction left unmatched. DNA for the CDR3: TGTGCCAGTAGTATAGATCGTAAGGGACTAGCGGGGGGAGAGACCCAGTACTTC. This sequence encodes CASSIDRKGLAGGETQYF.

This clone showed up just once. The J gene is TRBJ1-2, the V gene TRBV6-5; tentative D call: TRBD1 (5 bases). The CDR3 runs to 12 residues. Trimming stripped 6 bases from V and 8 bases from J, with 13 bases between. The V gene's germline CDR1 is MNHEY and CDR2 SVGAGI. CDR3 loop: CASRQDDWGYTF. The CDR3 DNA is TGTGCCAGCAGACAGGATGATTGGGGCTACACCTTC.

The chain couples TRBV6-5 to TRBJ2-7; perhaps TRBD1 as D (6 bases). The CDR3 is 13 amino acids. Germline V gene lookup returns CDR1 MNHEY and CDR2 SVGAGI. V lost 4 bases and J 5 bases, leaving 12 bases between the germline ends. The CDR3 DNA reads TGTGCCAGCAGTTCCGGGACATCTAACGAGCAGTACTTC. This translates into CASSSGTSNEQYF.

The chain couples TRBV5-1 to TRBJ2-1; TRBD1 matches 11 bases. Germline V CDR1 and CDR2: SGHRS, YFSETQ. The V segment lost 1 base and the J segment 8 bases; nucleotides outside the gene matches: 5. The CDR3 sequence is 15 residues long. CDR3 sequence: CASSLTGQGVYEQFF. CDR3 bases: TGCGCCAGCAGCTTGACGGGACAGGGGGTGTATGAGCAGTTCTTC.